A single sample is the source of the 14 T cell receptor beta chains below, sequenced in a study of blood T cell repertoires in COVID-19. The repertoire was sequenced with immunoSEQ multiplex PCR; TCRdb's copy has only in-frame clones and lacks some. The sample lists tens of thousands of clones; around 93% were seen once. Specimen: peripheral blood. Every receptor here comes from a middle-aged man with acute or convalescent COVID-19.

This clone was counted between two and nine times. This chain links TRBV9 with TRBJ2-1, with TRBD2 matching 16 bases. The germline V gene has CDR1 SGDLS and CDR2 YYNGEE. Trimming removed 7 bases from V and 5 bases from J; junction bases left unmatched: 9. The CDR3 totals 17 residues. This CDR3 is CASDAGLAGGFHNEQFF. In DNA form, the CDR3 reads TGTGCCAGCGACGCGGGACTAGCGGGGGGGTTCCACAATGAGCAGTTCTTC.

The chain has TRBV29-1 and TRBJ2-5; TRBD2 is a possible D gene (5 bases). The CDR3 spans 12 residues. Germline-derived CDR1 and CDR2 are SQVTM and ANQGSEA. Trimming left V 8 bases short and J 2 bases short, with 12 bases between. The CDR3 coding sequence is TGCAGCTTCCGGGAAGGACAAGAGACCCAGTACTTC. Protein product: CSFREGQETQYF.

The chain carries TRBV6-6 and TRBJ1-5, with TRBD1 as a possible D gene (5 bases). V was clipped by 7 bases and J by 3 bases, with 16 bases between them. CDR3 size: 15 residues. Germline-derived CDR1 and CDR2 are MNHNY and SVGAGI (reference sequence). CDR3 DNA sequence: TGTGCCAGCAAGGGGCGAGACAGTGACAATCAGCCCCAGCATTTT. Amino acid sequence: CASKGRDSDNQPQHF.

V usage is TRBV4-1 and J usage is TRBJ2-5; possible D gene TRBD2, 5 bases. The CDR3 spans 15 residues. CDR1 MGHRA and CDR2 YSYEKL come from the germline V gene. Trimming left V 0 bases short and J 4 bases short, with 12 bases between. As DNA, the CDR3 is TGCGCCAGCAGCCAAGAAGGCTTAGGAGGAGAGACCCAGTACTTC. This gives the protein CASSQEGLGGETQYF.

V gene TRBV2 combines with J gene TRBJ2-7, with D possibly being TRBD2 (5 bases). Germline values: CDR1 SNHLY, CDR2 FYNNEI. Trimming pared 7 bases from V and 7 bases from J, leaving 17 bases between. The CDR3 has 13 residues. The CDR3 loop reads CASTYTKTGEQYF. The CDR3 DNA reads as TGTGCCAGCACATATACCAAGACGGGGGAGCAGTACTTC.

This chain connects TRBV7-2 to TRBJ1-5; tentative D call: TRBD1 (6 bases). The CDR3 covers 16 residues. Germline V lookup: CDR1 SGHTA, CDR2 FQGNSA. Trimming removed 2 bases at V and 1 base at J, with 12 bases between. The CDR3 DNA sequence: TGTGCCAGCAGCTTATTTGTACAGGGCAGCAATCAGCCCCAGCATTTT. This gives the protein CASSLFVQGSNQPQHF.

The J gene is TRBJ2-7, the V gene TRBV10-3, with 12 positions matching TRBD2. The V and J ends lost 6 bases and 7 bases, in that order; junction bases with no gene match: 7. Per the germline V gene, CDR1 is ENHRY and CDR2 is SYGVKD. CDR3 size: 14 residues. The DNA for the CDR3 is TGTGCCATCAGCTTACTAGCGGGGGGTGGAGAGCAGTACTTC. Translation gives CAISLLAGGGEQYF.

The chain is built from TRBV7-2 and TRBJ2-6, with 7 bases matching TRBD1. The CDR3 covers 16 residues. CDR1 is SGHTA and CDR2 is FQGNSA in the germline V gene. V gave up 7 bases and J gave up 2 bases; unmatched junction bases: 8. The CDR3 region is CASTQQGSAGANVLTF. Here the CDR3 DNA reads TGTGCCAGCACACAACAGGGGTCAGCTGGGGCCAACGTCCTGACTTTC.

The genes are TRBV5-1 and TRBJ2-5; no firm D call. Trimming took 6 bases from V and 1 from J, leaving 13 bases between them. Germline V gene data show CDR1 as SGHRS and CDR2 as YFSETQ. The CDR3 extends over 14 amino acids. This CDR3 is CASKSSVSQETQYF. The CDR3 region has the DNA TGCGCCAGCAAGTCGTCAGTCAGCCAAGAGACCCAGTACTTC.

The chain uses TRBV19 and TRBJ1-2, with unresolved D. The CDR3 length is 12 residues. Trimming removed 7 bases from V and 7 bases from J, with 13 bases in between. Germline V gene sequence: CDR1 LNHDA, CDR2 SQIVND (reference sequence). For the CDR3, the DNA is TGTGCCAGTAACGCGGGGTTGGGTGGCTACACCTTC. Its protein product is CASNAGLGGYTF. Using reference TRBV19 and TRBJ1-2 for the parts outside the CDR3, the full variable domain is DGGITQSPKYLFRKEGQNVTLSCEQNLNHDAMYWYRQDPGQGLRLIYYSQIVNDFQKGDIAEGYSVSREKKESFPLTVTSAQKNPTAFYLCASNAGLGGYTFGSGTRLTVV.

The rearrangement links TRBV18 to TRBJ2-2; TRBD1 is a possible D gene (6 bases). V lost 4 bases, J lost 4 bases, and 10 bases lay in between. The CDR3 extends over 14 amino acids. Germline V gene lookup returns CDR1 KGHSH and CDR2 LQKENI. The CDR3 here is CASSQGVSTGELFF. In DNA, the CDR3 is TGTGCCAGCTCACAGGGGGTGAGCACCGGGGAGCTGTTTTTT.

The CDR3 loop is CASSVAGSARGNEQFF. CDR3 nucleotides: TGTGCCAGCAGTGTAGCGGGATCTGCCCGGGGCAATGAGCAGTTCTTC. V usage is TRBV6-4 and J usage is TRBJ2-1, with 8 bases lining up with TRBD2. This CDR3 is 16 amino acids long. Losses at the gene ends were 4 bases for V and 6 bases for J; bases not matched to a gene: 11. Looked up from germline, CDR1 is MRHNA and CDR2 is SNTAGT.

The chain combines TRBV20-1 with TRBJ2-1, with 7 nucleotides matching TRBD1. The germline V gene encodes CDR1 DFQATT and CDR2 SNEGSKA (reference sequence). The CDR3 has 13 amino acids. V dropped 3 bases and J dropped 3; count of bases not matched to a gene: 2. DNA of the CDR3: TGCAGTGCTAGTGACAGGGACTACAATGAGCAGTTCTTC. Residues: CSASDRDYNEQFF.

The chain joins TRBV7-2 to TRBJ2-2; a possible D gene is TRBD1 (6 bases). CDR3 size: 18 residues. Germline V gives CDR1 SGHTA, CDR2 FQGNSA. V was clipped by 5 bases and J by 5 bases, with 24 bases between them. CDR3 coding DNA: TGTGCCAGCAGCCGGAAATCCTTATTACAGGGCGCAACCGGGGAGCTGTTTTTT. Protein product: CASSRKSLLQGATGELFF.